Listed below are T cell receptor beta chains from one sample, sequenced in a study of blood T cell repertoires in COVID-19. Sequencing used immunoSEQ multiplex PCR; TCRdb keeps in-frame clones, though not all of them. The sample has some 50,000 clones, more than 75% seen once. Sequenced input: peripheral blood. The receptors were sampled from a woman older than 75 with acute or convalescent COVID-19. Each CDR3 is given with its conserved first and last residue. The D gene is left open where the match is weak. Some rows mark clone size as missing; the rest say once, few, many or name a class of expanded clone.

D,J,size,length,V,DNA,CDR3
NA,TRBJ1-3,NA,15,TRBV5-5,TGTGCCAGCAGTTTCACAGGAGACTCTGGAAACACCATATATTTT,CASSFTGDSGNTIYF
NA,TRBJ2-1,NA,14,TRBV18,TGTGCCAGCTCACCGAGGCAGGGGACCGATGAGCAGTTCTTC,CASSPRQGTDEQFF
NA,TRBJ1-1,NA,18,TRBV21-1,TGTGCCAGCAGCCAGACTGCGGCCCCGACCCTGCCGAACACTGAAGCTTTCTTT,CASSQTAAPTLPNTEAFF
NA,TRBJ2-7,NA,13,TRBV24-1,TGTGCCACCAGTGCAAGGGGAGGAAACGAGCAGTACTTC,CATSARGGNEQYF
NA,TRBJ2-7,NA,13,TRBV5-1,TGCGCCAGCAGCGGAGGACAGAACGGCGAGCAGTACTTC,CASSGGQNGEQYF
NA,TRBJ1-3,NA,15,TRBV18,TGTGCCAGCTCACCAGGTTTCGGTACTGGAAACACCATATATTTT,CASSPGFGTGNTIYF
TRBD2,TRBJ2-2,NA,17,TRBV5-5,TGTGCCAGCAGCTTCCAGGGGAGCGGGGGGGCCACCGGGGAGCTGTTTTTT,CASSFQGSGGATGELFF
TRBD1,TRBJ1-5,NA,15,TRBV7-2,TGTGCCAGCAGCTTAGAGGGACAGGGGAATCAGCCCCAGCATTTT,CASSLEGQGNQPQHF
TRBD2,TRBJ2-7,NA,15,TRBV11-2,TGTGCCAGCAGCTTAGATCGGCTAGCGGGAGGTGAGCAGTACTTC,CASSLDRLAGGEQYF
NA,TRBJ2-7,NA,16,TRBV7-8,TGTGCCAGCAGCTTAGAACAGGGGAGGCTTGGATACGAGCAGTACTTC,CASSLEQGRLGYEQYF
TRBD1,TRBJ2-1,NA,13,TRBV6-5,TGTGCCAGCAGGCGACAGGGGTATAATGAGCAGTTCTTC,CASRRQGYNEQFF
NA,TRBJ1-1,NA,15,TRBV27,TGTGCCAGCAGTTACAAACAGACCATGAACACTGAAGCTTTCTTT,CASSYKQTMNTEAFF
NA,TRBJ2-5,once,15,TRBV5-4,TGTGCCAGCAGCTTGCGAACAGGGAGGGAAGAGACCCAGTACTTC,CASSLRTGREETQYF
NA,TRBJ2-5,NA,14,TRBV5-1,TGCGCCAGCAGCTATCACCGTTCTGAGGGGACCCAGTACTTC,CASSYHRSEGTQYF